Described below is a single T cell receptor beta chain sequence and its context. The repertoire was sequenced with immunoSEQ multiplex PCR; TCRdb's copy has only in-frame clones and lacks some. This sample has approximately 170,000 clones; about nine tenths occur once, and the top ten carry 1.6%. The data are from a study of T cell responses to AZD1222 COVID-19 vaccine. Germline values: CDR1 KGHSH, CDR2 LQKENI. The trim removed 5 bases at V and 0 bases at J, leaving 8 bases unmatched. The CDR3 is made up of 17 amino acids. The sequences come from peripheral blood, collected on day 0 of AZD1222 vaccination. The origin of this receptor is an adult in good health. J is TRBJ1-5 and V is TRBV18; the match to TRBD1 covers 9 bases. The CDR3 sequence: CASSSGTGLYSNQPQHF. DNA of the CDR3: TGTGCCAGCTCATCCGGGACAGGGTTGTATAGCAATCAGCCCCAGCATTTT.